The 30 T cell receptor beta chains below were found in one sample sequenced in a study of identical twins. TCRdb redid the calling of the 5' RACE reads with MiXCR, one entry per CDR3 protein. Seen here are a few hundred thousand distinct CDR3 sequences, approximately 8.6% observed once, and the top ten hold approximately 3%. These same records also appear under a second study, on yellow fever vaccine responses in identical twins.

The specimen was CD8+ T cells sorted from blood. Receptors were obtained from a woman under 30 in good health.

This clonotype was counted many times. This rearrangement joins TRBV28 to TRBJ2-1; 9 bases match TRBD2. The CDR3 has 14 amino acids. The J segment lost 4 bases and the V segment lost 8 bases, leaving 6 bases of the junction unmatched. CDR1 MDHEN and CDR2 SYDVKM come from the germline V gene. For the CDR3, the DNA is TGTGCCAGCGCGTTAGCGGGAGTGTACAATGAGCAGTTCTTC. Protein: CASALAGVYNEQFF.

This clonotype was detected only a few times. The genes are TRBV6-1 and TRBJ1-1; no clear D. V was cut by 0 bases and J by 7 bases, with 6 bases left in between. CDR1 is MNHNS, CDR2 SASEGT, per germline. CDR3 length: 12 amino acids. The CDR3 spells CASSEAPDEAFF. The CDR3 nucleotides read TGTGCCAGCAGTGAAGCCCCCGATGAAGCTTTCTTT.

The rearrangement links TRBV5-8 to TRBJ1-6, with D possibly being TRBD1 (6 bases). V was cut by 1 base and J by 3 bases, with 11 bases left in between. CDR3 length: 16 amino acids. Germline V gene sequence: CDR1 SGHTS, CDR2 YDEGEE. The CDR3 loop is CASSLNMDSYNSPLHF. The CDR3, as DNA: TGTGCCAGCAGCTTGAATATGGACAGCTATAATTCACCCCTCCACTTT.

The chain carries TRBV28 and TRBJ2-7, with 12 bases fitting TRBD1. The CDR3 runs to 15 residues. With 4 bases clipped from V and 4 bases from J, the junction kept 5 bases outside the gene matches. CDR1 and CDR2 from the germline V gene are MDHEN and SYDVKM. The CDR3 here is CASSSEGQGAYEQYF. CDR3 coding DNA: TGTGCCAGCAGTTCTGAGGGACAGGGGGCTTACGAGCAGTACTTC.

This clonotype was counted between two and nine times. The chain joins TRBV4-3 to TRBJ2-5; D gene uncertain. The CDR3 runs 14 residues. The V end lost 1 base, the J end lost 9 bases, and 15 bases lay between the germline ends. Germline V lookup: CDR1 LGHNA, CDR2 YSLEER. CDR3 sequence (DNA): TGCGCCAGCAGCCAAGGTGTCACGGAAGGAGCCCAGTACTTC. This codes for CASSQGVTEGAQYF.

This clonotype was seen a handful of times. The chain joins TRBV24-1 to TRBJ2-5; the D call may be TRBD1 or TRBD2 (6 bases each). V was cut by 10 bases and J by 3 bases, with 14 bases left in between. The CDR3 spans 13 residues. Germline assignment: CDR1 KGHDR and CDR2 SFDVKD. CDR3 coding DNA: TGTGCCACAAGGGGGGCCGGAGAAGAGACCCAGTACTTC. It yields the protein CATRGAGEETQYF.

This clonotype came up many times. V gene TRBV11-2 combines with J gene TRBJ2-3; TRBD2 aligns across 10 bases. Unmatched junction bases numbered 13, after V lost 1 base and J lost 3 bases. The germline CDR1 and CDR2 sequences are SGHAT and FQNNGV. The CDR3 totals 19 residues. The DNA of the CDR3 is TGTGCCAGCAGCTTAGTCGTTAGGCCTAGCGGGAGTATGACAGATACGCAGTATTTT. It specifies CASSLVVRPSGSMTDTQYF.

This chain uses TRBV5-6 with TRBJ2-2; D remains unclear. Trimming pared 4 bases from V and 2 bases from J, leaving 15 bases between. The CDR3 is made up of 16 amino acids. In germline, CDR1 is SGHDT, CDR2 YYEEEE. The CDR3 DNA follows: TGTGCCAGCAGCCCTCATCCAGGCATCAACACCGGGGAGCTGTTTTTT. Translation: CASSPHPGINTGELFF.

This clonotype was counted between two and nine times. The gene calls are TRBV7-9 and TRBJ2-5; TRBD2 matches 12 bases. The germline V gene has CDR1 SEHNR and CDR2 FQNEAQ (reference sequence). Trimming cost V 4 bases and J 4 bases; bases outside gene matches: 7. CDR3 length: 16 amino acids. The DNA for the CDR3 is TGTGCCAGCAGCTCATCCCTAGCGGGAGGGATAGAGACCCAGTACTTC. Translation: CASSSSLAGGIETQYF.

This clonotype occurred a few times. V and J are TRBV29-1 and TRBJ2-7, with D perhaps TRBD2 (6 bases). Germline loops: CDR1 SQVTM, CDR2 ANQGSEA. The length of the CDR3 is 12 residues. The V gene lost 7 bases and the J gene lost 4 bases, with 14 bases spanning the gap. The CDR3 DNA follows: TGCAGCGCCACCGGGGGTGGGTACGAGCAGTACTTC. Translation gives CSATGGGYEQYF.

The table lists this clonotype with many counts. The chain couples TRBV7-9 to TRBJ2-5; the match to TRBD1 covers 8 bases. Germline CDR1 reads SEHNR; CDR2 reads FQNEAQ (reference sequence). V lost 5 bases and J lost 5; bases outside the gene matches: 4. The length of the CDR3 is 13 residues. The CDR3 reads CASSDRGDETQYF. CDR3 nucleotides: TGTGCCAGCAGCGACAGGGGAGATGAGACCCAGTACTTC.

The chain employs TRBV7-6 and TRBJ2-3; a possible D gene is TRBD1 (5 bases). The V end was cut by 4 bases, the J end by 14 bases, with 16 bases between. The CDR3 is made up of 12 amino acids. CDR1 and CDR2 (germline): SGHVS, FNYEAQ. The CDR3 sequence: CASSSSDSRVYF. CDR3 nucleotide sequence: TGTGCCAGCAGCTCATCAGACTCCAGGGTGTATTTT. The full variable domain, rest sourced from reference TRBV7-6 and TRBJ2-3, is GAGVSQSPRYKVTKRGQDVALRCDPISGHVSLYWYRQALGQGPEFLTYFNYEAQQDKSGLPNDRFSAERPEGSISTLTIQRTEQRDSAMYRCASSSSDSRVYFGPGTRLTVL.

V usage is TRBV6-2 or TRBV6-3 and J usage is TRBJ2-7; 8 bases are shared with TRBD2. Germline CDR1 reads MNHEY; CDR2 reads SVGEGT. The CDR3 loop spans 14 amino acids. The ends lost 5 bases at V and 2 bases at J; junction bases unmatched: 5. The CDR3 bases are TGTGCCAGCAGTATCGGACTAGCTACCTACGAGCAGTACTTC. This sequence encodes CASSIGLATYEQYF.

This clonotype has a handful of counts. This CDR3 is CASSLGTGQAYEQYF. The CDR3 DNA sequence: TGCGCCAGCAGCCTTGGGACAGGCCAGGCCTACGAGCAGTACTTC. V is TRBV4-3 and J is TRBJ2-7; 8 nucleotides agree with TRBD1. Looked up from germline, CDR1 is LGHNA and CDR2 is YSLEER. V lost 4 bases, J lost 2 bases, and 7 bases stayed unmatched. This CDR3 comprises 15 residues.

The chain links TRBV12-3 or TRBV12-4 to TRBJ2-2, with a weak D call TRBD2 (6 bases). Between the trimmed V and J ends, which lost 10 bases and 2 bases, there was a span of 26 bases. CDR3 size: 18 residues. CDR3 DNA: TGTGCCACTCCTATTCGGGGCAAAGGAGGGCTCAACACCGGGGAGCTGTTTTTT. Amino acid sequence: CATPIRGKGGLNTGELFF.

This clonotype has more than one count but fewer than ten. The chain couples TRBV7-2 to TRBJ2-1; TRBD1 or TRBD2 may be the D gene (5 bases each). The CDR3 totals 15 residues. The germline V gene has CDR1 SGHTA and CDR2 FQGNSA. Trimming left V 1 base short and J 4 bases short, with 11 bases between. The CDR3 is CASSLEVGVYNEQFF. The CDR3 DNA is TGTGCCAGCAGCTTAGAGGTGGGGGTTTACAATGAGCAGTTCTTC.

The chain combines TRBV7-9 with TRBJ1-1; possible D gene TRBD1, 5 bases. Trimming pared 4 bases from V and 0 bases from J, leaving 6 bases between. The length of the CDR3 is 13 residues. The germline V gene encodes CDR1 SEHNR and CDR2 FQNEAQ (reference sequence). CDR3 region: CASSWGLNTEAFF. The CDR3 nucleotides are TGTGCCAGCAGCTGGGGACTGAACACTGAAGCTTTCTTT.

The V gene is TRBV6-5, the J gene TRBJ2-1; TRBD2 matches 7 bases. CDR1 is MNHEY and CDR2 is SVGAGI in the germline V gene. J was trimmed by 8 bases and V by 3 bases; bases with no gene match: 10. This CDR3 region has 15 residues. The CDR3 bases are TGTGCCAGCAGTTATTGGACGGGGGGATCGTATGAGCAGTTCTTC. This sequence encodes CASSYWTGGSYEQFF.

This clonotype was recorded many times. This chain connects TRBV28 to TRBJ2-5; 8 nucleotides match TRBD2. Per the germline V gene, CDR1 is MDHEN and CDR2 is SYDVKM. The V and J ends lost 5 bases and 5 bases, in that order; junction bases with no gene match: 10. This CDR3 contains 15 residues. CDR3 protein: CASSALAGYEETQYF. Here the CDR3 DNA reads TGTGCCAGCAGTGCTCTAGCGGGCTATGAGGAGACCCAGTACTTC.

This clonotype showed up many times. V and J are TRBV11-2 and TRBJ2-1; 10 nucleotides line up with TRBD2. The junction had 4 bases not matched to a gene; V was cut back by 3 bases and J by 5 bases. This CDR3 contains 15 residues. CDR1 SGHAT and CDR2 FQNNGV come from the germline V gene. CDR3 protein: CASSLGTSAHNEQFF. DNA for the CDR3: TGTGCCAGCAGCTTGGGGACTAGCGCACACAATGAGCAGTTCTTC.

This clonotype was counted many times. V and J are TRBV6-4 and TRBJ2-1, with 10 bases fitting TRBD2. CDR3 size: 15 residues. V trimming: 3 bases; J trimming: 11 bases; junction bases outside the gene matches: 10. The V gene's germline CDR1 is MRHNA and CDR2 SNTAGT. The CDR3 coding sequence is TGTGCCAGCAGTGAAGCGGGGGGGAACCTCGGAAAGCAGTTCTTC. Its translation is CASSEAGGNLGKQFF.

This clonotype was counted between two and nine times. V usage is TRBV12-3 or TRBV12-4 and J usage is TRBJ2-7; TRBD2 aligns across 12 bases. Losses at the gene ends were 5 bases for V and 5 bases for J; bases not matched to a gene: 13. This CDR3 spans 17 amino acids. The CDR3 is CASSEASGRATGDEQYF. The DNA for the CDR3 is TGTGCCAGCAGTGAAGCTAGCGGGAGGGCCACGGGGGACGAGCAGTACTTC.

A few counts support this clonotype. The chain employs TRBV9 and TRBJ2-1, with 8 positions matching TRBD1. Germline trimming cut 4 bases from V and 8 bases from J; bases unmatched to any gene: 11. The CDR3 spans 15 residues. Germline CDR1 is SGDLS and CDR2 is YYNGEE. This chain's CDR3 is CASSFSVIRGHEQFF. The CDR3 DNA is TGTGCCAGCAGCTTTTCGGTAATCAGGGGGCATGAGCAGTTCTTC.

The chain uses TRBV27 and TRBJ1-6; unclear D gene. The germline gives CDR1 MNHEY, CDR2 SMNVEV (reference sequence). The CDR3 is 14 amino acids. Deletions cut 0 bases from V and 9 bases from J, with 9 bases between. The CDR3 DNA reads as TGTGCCAGCAGTTTATCAGGCCCGAGTTCACCCCTCCACTTT. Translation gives CASSLSGPSSPLHF.

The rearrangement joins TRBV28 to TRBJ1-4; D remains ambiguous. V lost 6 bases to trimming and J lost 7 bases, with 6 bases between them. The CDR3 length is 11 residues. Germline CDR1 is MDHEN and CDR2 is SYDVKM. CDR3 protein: CASREGEKLFF. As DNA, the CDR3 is TGTGCCAGCAGGGAGGGTGAAAAACTGTTTTTT.

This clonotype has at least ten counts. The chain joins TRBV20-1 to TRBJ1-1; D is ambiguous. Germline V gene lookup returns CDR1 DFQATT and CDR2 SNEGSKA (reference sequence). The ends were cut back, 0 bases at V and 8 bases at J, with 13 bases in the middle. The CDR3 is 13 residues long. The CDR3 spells CSARDDTGGEAFF. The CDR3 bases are TGCAGTGCTAGAGATGATACGGGTGGCGAAGCTTTCTTT.

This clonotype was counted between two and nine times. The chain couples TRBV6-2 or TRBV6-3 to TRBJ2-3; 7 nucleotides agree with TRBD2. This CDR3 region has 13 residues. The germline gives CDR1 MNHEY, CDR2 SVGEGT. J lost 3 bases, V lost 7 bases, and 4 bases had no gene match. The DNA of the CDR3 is TGTGCCAGCAATAACGGGGGGACAGATACGCAGTATTTT. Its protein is CASNNGGTDTQYF.

Here the CDR3 reads CASSVGATGANVLTF. The CDR3 region has the DNA TGTGCCAGCAGCGTAGGGGCGACCGGGGCCAACGTCCTGACTTTC. The chain uses TRBV9 and TRBJ2-6; D is ambiguous. CDR3 length: 15 residues. Germline CDR1 SGDLS, CDR2 YYNGEE. The ends were cut back, 0 bases at V and 4 bases at J, with 8 bases in the middle.

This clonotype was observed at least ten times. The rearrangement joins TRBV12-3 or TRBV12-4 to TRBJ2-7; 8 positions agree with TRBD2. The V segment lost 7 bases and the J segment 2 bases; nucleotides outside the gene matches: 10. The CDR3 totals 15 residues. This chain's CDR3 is CASTETIGGAYEQYF. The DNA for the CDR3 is TGTGCCAGCACCGAGACTATCGGGGGGGCCTACGAGCAGTACTTC.

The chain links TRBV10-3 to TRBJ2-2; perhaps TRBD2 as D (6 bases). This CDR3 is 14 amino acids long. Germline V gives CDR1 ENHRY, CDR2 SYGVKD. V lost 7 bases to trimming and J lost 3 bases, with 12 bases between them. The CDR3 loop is CAITELADTGELFF. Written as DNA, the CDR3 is TGTGCCATCACCGAACTAGCTGACACCGGGGAGCTGTTTTTT.